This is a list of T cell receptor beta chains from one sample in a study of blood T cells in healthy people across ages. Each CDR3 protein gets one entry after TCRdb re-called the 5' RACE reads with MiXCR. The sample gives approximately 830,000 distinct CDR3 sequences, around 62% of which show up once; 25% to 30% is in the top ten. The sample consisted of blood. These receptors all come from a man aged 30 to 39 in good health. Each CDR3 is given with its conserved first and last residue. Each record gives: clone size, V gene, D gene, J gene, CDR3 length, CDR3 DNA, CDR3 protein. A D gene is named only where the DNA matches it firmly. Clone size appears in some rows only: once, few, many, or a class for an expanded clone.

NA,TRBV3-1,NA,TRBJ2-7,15,TGTGCCAGCAGCCACGGTCTCATGAGCTCCTACGAGCAGTACTTC,CASSHGLMSSYEQYF
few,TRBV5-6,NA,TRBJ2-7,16,TGTGCCAGCTCCTTAGGTGCAGGGCTGAGCTCCTATGAGCAGTACTTC,CASSLGAGLSSYEQYF
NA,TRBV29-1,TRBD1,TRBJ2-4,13,TGCAGCGTTGAAAAGTCAGGGGGAAACATTCAGTACTTC,CSVEKSGGNIQYF
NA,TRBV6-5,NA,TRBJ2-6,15,TGTGCCAGCAGTACGGGGGTCTCTGGGGCCAACGTCCTGACTTTC,CASSTGVSGANVLTF
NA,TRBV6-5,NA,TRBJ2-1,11,TGTGCCAGCAGTTCCGGGGGACCCCCGTTCTTC,CASSSGGPPFF
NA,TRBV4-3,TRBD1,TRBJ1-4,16,TGCGCCAGCAGCCAAGCCTCGGACAGGGGGTTTGAAAAACTGTTTTTT,CASSQASDRGFEKLFF
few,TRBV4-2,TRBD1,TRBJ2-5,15,TGTGCCAGCAGCCCTCTAGGGACAGTCGGTGAGACCCAGTACTTC,CASSPLGTVGETQYF
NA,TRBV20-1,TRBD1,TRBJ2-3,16,TGCAGTGCTAGAGATAGGGGGCGGGCTCCGACAGATACGCGGTATTTT,CSARDRGRAPTDTRYF
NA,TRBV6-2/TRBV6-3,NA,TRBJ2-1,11,TGTGCCAGCAGTTCGCACAATGCGCAGTTCTTC,CASSSHNAQFF
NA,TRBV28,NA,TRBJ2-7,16,TGTGCCTCATCCTCCGGGACACCAAACTACTATTACGAGCAGTACTTC,CASSSGTPNYYYEQYF
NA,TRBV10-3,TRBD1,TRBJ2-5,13,TGTGCCATCAGTGACGGACAGGGAGAGACCCAGTACTTC,CAISDGQGETQYF
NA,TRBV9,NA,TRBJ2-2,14,TGTGCCAGCAGCGCGACAGCCAACACCGGGGAGCTGTTTTTT,CASSATANTGELFF
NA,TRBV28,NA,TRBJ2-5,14,TGTGCCAGCAGTTTTGTGAGGGTCCAAGAGACCCAGTACTTC,CASSFVRVQETQYF
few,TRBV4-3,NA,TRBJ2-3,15,TGCGCCAGCAGCCAAGAACTACAGGGTATAGATACGCAGTATTTT,CASSQELQGIDTQYF
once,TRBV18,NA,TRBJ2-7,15,TGTGCCAGCTCACCAAAGGGGCCCCCCTCCTACGAGCAGTACTTC,CASSPKGPPSYEQYF
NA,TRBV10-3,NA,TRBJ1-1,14,TGTGCCATCAGCGACGGGACAAAGAACACTGAAGCTTTCTTT,CAISDGTKNTEAFF